Below, one T cell receptor (beta chain) is given with its context. This entry belongs to a study of T cells of healthy individuals. One entry per CDR3 protein results from TCRdb running MiXCR on the 5' RACE reads. Among about 100,000 distinct CDR3 sequences listed, roughly 15% were seen once. CDR3 size: 16 residues. Germline loops: CDR1 DFQATT, CDR2 SNEGSKA (reference sequence). The origin of this receptor is a human donor in good health. This rearrangement joins TRBV20-1 to TRBJ2-3; TRBD2 aligns across 13 bases. The DNA for the CDR3 is TGCAGCCCCCCGGGACTAGCGGGGTATAGCACAGATACGCAGTATTTT. Encoded protein: CSPPGLAGYSTDTQYF.